The sequence of this T cell receptor beta chain was determined in a study of shared clonotypes between healthy human individuals. Germline V lookup: CDR1 SGHDN, CDR2 FVKESK. This CDR3 comprises 17 residues. With 0 bases clipped from V and 5 bases from J, the junction kept 9 bases outside the gene matches. Data came from immunoSEQ multiplex PCR; TCRdb stores just in-frame clones and leaves some out. The sample holds 950,000 to 1,100,000 clones, about 70% seen once. This clone was observed many times. Different DNA sequences within this sample yield the same CDR3. This clonotype originated in a man younger than 30 in good health. The chain links TRBV14 to TRBJ2-3; 9 positions match TRBD1. Source material: memory CD4+ T cells sorted from blood. The subset here: CD45RA-negative fraction. The CDR3 DNA is TGTGCCAGCAGCCAAGATATAGGGACAGGGAAAAGAGATACGCAGTATTTT. Amino acid sequence: CASSQDIGTGKRDTQYF. Based on the CDR3 plus reference TRBV14 and TRBJ2-3, the full variable domain is EAGVTQFPSHSVIEKGQTVTLRCDPISGHDNLYWYRRVMGKEIKFLLHFVKESKQDESGMPNNRFLAERTGGTYSTLKVQPAELEDSGVYFCASSQDIGTGKRDTQYFGPGTRLTVL.